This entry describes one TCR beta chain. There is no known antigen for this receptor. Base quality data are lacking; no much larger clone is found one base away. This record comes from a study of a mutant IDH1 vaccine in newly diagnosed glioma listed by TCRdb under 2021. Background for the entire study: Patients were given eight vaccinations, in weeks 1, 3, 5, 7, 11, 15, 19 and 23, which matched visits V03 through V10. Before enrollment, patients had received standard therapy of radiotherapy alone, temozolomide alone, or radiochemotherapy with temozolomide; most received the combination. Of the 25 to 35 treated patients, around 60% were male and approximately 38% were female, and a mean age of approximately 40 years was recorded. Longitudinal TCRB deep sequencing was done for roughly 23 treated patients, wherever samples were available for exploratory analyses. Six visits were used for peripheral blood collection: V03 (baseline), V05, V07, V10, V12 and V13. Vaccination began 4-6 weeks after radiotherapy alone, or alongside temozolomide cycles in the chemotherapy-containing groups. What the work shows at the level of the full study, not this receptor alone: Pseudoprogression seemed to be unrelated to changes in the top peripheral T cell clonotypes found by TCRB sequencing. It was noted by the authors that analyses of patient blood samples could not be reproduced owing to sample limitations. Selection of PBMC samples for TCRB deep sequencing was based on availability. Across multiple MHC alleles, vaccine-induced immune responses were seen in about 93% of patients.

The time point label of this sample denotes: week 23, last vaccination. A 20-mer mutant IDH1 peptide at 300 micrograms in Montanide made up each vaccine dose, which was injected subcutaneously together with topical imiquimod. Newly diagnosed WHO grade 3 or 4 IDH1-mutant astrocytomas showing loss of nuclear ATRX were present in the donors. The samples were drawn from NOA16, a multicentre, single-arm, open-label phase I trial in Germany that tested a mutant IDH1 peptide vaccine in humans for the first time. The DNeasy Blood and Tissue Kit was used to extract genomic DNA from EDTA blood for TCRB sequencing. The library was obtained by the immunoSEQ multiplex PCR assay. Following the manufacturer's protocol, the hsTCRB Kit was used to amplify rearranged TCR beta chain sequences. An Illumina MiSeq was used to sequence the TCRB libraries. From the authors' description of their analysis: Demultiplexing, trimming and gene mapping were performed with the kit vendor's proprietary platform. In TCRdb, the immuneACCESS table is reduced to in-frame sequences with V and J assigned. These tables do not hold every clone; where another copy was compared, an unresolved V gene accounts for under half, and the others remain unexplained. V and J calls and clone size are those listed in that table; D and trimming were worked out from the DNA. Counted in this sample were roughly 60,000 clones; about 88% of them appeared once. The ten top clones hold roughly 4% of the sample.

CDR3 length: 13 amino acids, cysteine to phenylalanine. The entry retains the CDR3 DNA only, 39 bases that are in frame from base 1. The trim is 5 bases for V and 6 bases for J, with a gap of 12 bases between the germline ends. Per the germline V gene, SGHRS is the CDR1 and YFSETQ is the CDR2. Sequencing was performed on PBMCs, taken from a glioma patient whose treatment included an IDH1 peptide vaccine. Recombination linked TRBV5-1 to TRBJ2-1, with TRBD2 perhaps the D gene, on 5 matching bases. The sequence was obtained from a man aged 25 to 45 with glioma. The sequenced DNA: TGCGCCAGCAGTGGAGGAAACATCAATGAGCAGTTCTTC. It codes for CASSGGNINEQFF.